These 21 T cell receptor beta chains came from one sample sequenced in a study of response to subunit inactivated influenza vaccine. TCRdb re-called the RT-PCR reads through MiXCR, storing one row per CDR3 protein. The table includes hundreds of thousands of distinct CDR3 sequences, about 15% detected once. The sequenced sample was PBMCs from blood, obtained roughly 15 days before vaccination. Receptors were obtained from a man aged 45 to 65 who received an inactivated influenza vaccine.

This clonotype appeared a few times. The chain carries TRBV21-1 and TRBJ1-5; the table assigns TRBD1, which was not confirmed against the DNA. TRBV21-1 is a pseudogene locus. This CDR3 contains 13 residues. As DNA, the CDR3 is TGTGCCACAAGGACAGGCCATCCGGAGCCCCAGCATTTT. Translating it yields CATRTGHPEPQHF.

This clonotype appeared a few times. The chain carries TRBV20-1 and TRBJ2-7, with D maybe TRBD2 (5 bases). The CDR3 is made up of 15 amino acids. Germline loops: CDR1 DFQATT, CDR2 SNEGSKA (reference sequence). Trimming took 2 bases from V and 3 from J, leaving 17 bases between them. This chain's CDR3 is CSARPGPTTYYEQYF. CDR3 bases: TGCAGTGCTAGACCGGGCCCGACTACTTACTACGAGCAGTACTTC.

This clonotype was counted ten times or more. V is TRBV19 and J is TRBJ2-1, with 10 bases aligning to TRBD2. With V trimmed by 3 bases and J by 10 bases, 6 bases remained unmatched. The germline V gene has CDR1 LNHDA and CDR2 SQIVND (reference sequence). CDR3 length: 14 amino acids. In nucleotides, the CDR3 is TGTGCCAGTAGTATCGTGTCTAGCGGGGGAGAGCAGTTCTTC. It yields the protein CASSIVSSGGEQFF.

There are a few counts of this clonotype. The CDR3 sequence is CASSPLPASGGPSSYNEQFF. The CDR3 coding sequence is TGCGCCAGCAGCCCGCTCCCGGCTAGCGGGGGGCCGAGCTCCTACAATGAGCAGTTCTTC. V gene TRBV5-1 combines with J gene TRBJ2-1; 11 nucleotides align to TRBD2. Germline V CDR1 and CDR2: SGHRS, YFSETQ. The junction had 15 bases not matched to a gene; V was cut back by 4 bases and J by 0 bases. The CDR3 sequence is 20 residues long.

V is TRBV28 and J is TRBJ1-4; 10 nucleotides match TRBD1. The CDR3 covers 16 residues. Germline CDR1 reads MDHEN; CDR2 reads SYDVKM. V gave up 10 bases and J gave up 8 bases; unmatched junction bases: 16. The chain's CDR3 is CATSRDRGSPLEKLFF. The CDR3 DNA sequence: TGTGCCACCTCCCGGGACAGGGGTTCACCTTTAGAAAAACTGTTTTTT.

V and J are TRBV19 and TRBJ1-5, with 9 bases fitting TRBD1. Germline CDR1 is LNHDA and CDR2 is SQIVND (reference sequence). The trim removed 7 bases at V and 6 bases at J, leaving 7 bases unmatched. The CDR3 runs to 14 residues. CDR3: CASTSTGGSQPQHF. In nucleotides, the CDR3 is TGTGCCAGTACCTCAACAGGGGGCAGTCAGCCCCAGCATTTT.

This clonotype came up a few times. As DNA, the CDR3 is TGCAGCGTTGAAGCAGGGTTGAAAAATACGCAGTATTTT. This encodes CSVEAGLKNTQYF. The V and J genes are TRBV29-1 and TRBJ2-3; TRBD1 is a possible D gene (5 bases). Trimming removed 1 base at V and 7 bases at J, with 12 bases between. CDR3 length: 13 residues. Germline CDR1 and CDR2: SQVTM and ANQGSEA.

Only a few counts were recorded for this clonotype. The V call is TRBV4-2, the J call TRBJ1-1, with D tentatively TRBD1 (5 bases). V was pared by 0 bases and J by 3 bases, with 17 bases between. The CDR3 sequence is 17 residues long. Germline CDR1 and CDR2: LGHNA and YNFKEQ. The CDR3 protein is CASSQDRGRMGDTEAFF. CDR3 DNA sequence: TGTGCCAGCAGCCAAGATAGGGGACGGATGGGGGACACTGAAGCTTTCTTT.

This chain links TRBV12-3 or TRBV12-4 with TRBJ2-7; D unresolved. Trimming removed 6 bases at V and 3 bases at J, with 12 bases between. This CDR3 has 13 amino acids. The DNA for the CDR3 is TGTGCCAGCAGAAAGACATTTTTCTACGAGCAGTACTTC. This gives the protein CASRKTFFYEQYF.

This clonotype was observed a handful of times. This chain joins TRBV6-5 and TRBJ2-1; D may be TRBD2 (6 bases). V was shortened by 2 bases and J by 5 bases, with 10 bases between the two germline ends. Germline lookup yields CDR1 MNHEY and CDR2 SVGAGI. The CDR3 totals 14 residues. CDR3 sequence reads: CASSYRGLHNEQFF. The CDR3 DNA reads as TGTGCCAGCAGTTACCGGGGACTCCACAATGAGCAGTTCTTC.

This clonotype turned up a few times. The chain links TRBV7-2 to TRBJ1-2; 11 nucleotides match TRBD1. Germline V gene data show CDR1 as SGHTA and CDR2 as FQGNSA. Unmatched junction bases numbered 4, after V lost 0 bases and J lost 4 bases. This CDR3 has 16 amino acids. The CDR3 region is CASSLAGTGGLYGYTF. The CDR3 DNA reads as TGTGCCAGCAGCTTAGCGGGGACAGGGGGTCTCTATGGCTACACCTTC.

The chain recombines TRBV11-1 with TRBJ2-7; no clear D gene. The CDR3 runs 13 residues. Trimming removed 5 bases at V and 3 bases at J, with 11 bases between. Germline assignment: CDR1 SGHAT and CDR2 FQDESV (reference sequence). The CDR3 spells CASSTWTDYEQYF. CDR3 in DNA: TGTGCCAGCAGCACCTGGACGGACTACGAGCAGTACTTC.

In this sample, this clonotype turned up many times. The rearrangement links TRBV12-3 or TRBV12-4 to TRBJ2-5; 7 nucleotides agree with TRBD1. The CDR3 extends over 13 amino acids. V shed 5 bases and J 5 bases; nucleotides not matched to a gene: 5. The CDR3, as DNA: TGTGCCAGCAGTGCCCAGGGGGTGGAGACCCAGTACTTC. This encodes CASSAQGVETQYF.

This clonotype was seen only a few times. The chain uses TRBV9 and TRBJ2-3; D uncertain. V lost 4 bases and J 6 bases, leaving 12 bases between the germline ends. The CDR3 loop spans 13 amino acids. The germline V gene has CDR1 SGDLS and CDR2 YYNGEE. The CDR3 DNA reads TGTGCCAGCAGCCCACAAGGCCGGGATACGCAGTATTTT. It codes for CASSPQGRDTQYF.

This clonotype was counted only a few times. CDR3 sequence reads: CASSYNGRGVEQYF. The CDR3 DNA reads as TGTGCCAGCAGCTATAACGGCCGTGGAGTTGAGCAGTACTTC. The chain combines TRBV7-2 with TRBJ2-7; D is unresolved. V lost 4 bases and J lost 7, with 17 bases in between. The CDR3 is 14 amino acids. Germline values: CDR1 SGHTA, CDR2 FQGNSA.

The chain uses TRBV20-1 and TRBJ2-7; D perhaps matches TRBD1 (6 bases). Germline CDR1 reads DFQATT; CDR2 reads SNEGSKA (reference sequence). The V end was cut by 4 bases, the J end by 0 bases, with 16 bases between. CDR3 length: 15 amino acids. The CDR3 bases are TGCAGTGCTAACCCCTTGACAGGCAGCTCCTACGAGCAGTACTTC. Amino acid sequence: CSANPLTGSSYEQYF.

V gene TRBV7-3 combines with J gene TRBJ2-3, with TRBD2 matching 16 bases. Germline CDR1 is SGHTA and CDR2 is FQGTGA. V dropped 5 bases and J dropped 7; count of bases not matched to a gene: 12. This CDR3 spans 18 amino acids. As DNA, the CDR3 is TGTGCCAGCAGCATAGCCGGGACTAGCGGGAGGGCCGGATATACGCAGTATTTT. The encoded protein is CASSIAGTSGRAGYTQYF.

Turning to this clonotype: One junction end disagrees with the germline gene, perhaps due to a read error. V gene TRBV6-1 combines with J gene TRBJ2-3; 9 bases map to TRBD2. The CDR3 consists of 16 residues. Germline CDR1 reads MNHNS; CDR2 reads SASEGT. CDR3 amino acids: CASAVGGGGGTATQYF. DNA for the CDR3: TGTGCCAGCGCTGTCGGAGGCGGGGGGGGCACAGCTACGCAGTATTTT.

The table lists this clonotype with a few counts. The rearrangement uses TRBV7-8 and TRBJ2-7; possible D gene TRBD2, 5 bases. V was pared by 6 bases and J by 6 bases, with 15 bases between. Germline V gene lookup returns CDR1 SGHVS and CDR2 FQNEAQ. The CDR3 length is 13 residues. In nucleotides, the CDR3 is TGTGCCAGCAGTTCCAGGACTGCACTCGAGCAGTACTTC. Its protein is CASSSRTALEQYF.

Ten or more counts support this clonotype. CDR3 DNA sequence: TGTGCCAGCAGAACTAGCGGAAGCTCCTACAATGAGCAGTTCTTC. It is translated as CASRTSGSSYNEQFF. V usage is TRBV6-2 or TRBV6-3 and J usage is TRBJ2-1; 8 positions agree with TRBD2. Trimming cost V 6 bases and J 0 bases; bases outside gene matches: 4. Germline values: CDR1 MNHEY, CDR2 SVGEGT. This CDR3 has 15 amino acids.

DNA of the CDR3: TGTGCCAGCAGCTTAGTTGGGCCACCCCAAGAGACCCAGTACTTC. Protein: CASSLVGPPQETQYF. The rearrangement joins TRBV7-2 to TRBJ2-5; no firm D call. CDR1 is SGHTA, CDR2 FQGNSA, per germline. V lost 1 base to trimming and J lost 1 base, with 10 bases between them. CDR3 length: 15 amino acids. The variable domain in full, completed from reference TRBV7-2 and TRBJ2-5, reads GAGVSQSPSNKVTEKGKDVELRCDPISGHTALYWYRQSLGQGLEFLIYFQGNSAPDKSGLPSDRFSAERTGGSVSTLTIQRTQQEDSAVYLCASSLVGPPQETQYFGPGTRLLVL.